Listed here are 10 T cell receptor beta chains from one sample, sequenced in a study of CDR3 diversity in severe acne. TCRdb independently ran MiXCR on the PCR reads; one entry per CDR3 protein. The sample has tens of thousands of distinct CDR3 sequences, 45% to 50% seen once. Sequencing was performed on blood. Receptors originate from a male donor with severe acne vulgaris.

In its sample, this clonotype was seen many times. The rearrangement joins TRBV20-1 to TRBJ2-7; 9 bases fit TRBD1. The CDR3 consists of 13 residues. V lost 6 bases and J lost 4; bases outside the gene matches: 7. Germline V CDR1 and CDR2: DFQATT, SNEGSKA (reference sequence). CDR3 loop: CSAWDREGYEQYF. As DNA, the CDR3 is TGCAGTGCCTGGGACAGGGAGGGTTACGAGCAGTACTTC.

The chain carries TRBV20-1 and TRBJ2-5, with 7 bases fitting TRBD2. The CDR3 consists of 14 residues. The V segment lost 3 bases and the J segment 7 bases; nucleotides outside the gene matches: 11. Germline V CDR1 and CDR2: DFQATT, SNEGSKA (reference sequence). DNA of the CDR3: TGCAGTGCTAGGAGCGGGACTGGTAGAGGGACCCAGTACTTC. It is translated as CSARSGTGRGTQYF.

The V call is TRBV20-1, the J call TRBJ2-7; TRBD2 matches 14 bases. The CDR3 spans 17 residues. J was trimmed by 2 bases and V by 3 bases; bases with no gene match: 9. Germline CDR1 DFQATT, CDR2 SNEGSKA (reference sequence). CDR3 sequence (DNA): TGCAGTGCTAGGAGCGGGACTAGCGGGAGATTCCCCTACGAGCAGTACTTC. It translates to CSARSGTSGRFPYEQYF.

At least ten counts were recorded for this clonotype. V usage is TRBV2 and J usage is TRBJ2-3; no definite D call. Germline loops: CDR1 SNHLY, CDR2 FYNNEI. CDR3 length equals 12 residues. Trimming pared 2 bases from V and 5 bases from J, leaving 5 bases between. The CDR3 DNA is TGTGCCAGCAGTGAAATGGGAGATACGCAGTATTTT. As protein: CASSEMGDTQYF. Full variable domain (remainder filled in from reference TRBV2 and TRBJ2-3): EPEVTQTPSHQVTQMGQEVILRCVPISNHLYFYWYRQILGQKVEFLVSFYNNEISEKSEIFDDQFSVERPDGSNFTLKIRSTKLEDSAMYFCASSEMGDTQYFGPGTRLTVL.

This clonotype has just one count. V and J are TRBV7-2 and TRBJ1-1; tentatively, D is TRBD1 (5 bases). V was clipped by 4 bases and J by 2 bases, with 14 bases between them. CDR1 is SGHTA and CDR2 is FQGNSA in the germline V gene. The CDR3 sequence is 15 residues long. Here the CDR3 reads CASSSGVGVNTEAFF. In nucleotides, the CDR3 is TGTGCCAGCAGCTCGGGGGTTGGGGTAAACACTGAAGCTTTCTTT.

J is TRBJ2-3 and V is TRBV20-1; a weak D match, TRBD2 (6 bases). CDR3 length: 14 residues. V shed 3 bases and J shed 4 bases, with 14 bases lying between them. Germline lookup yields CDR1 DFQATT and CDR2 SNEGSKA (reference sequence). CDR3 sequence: CSASGRGAADTQYF. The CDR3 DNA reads TGCAGTGCTAGCGGGAGAGGCGCAGCAGATACGCAGTATTTT.

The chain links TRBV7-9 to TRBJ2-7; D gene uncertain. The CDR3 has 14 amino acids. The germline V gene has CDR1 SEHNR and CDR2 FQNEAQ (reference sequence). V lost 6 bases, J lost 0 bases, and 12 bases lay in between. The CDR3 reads CASRAPFSSYEQYF. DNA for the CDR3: TGTGCCAGCAGGGCTCCATTCAGCTCCTACGAGCAGTACTTC.

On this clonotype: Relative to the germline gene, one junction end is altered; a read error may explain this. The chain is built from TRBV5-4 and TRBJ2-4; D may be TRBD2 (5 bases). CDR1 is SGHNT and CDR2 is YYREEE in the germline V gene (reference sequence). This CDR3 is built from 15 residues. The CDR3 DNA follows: TGTACCAGCAGCGCCGGTCAACGGGGTCAAAACATTCAGTACTTC. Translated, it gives CTSSAGQRGQNIQYF.

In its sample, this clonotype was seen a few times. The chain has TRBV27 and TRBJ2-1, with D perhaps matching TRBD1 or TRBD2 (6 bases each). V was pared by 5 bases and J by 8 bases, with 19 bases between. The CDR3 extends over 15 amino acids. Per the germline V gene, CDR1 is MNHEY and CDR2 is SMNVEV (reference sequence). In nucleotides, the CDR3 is TGTGCCAGCAGTCTCTGGACAGCGGGCCGCGATGAGCAGTTCTTC. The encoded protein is CASSLWTAGRDEQFF.

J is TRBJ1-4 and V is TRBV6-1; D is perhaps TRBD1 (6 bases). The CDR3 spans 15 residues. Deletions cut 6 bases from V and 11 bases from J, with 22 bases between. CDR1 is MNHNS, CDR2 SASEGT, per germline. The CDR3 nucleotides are TGTGCCAGCAGCTTGAAACCGGGACATGAGCGGAAACTGTTTTTT. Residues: CASSLKPGHERKLFF.